The T cell receptor beta chain under discussion was sequenced for a study of beta chain features in type 1 diabetes (dated by TCRdb to the late 2010s). Regarding the research as a whole: No differences in mean age, gender distribution, total cell number or subset yield were found between patients and healthy donors. Regulatory and stem cell-like memory subsets were obtained from only 8 patients and roughly 8 healthy donors, while naive and central memory subsets were obtained from all 30 or so donors. A total of about 110,000,000 sorted cells were examined across all samples, and a strong correlation was observed between cell number per subset and RNA yield. The study compared TCRB repertoires of sorted circulating CD4+ T cell subsets between recently diagnosed type 1 diabetes patients and matched healthy donors.

The entire isolated RNA was reverse transcribed using the High Capacity cDNA Reverse Transcription Kit, and thus expressed TCRB transcripts were sequenced. Deep immunoSEQ sequencing was applied to naive, central memory and regulatory T cell samples, giving an average of about 3.6 million total reads per sample. Sorted cells were lysed in RLT buffer, and RNA was extracted using DNase-treated RNeasy Micro or Mini kits according to cell number. To prevent cross-contamination, each cell subset was processed individually, whereas patient and healthy donor samples were processed jointly. The immunoSEQ multiplex PCR was used to amplify TCRB sequences from cDNA, generating 87-bp fragments that spanned the CDR3 region. Sequencing of the amplicons was done on the Illumina HiSeq platform. In the source study's methods: Synthetic template baselines were used to correct PCR bias computationally, reads within Hamming distance 2 were collapsed, and singletons that could not be merged were discarded. Reads were aligned against IMGT so that V, D and J genes, CDR3 length and insertions or deletions at six rearrangement sites could be assigned. Within each subset, clonotype counts were normalized to sorted cell number, and only after that were true diversity and Gini coefficients computed with the tcR R package. Repertoire sharing was quantified using the overlap coefficient calculated on TCRB nucleotide sequences. As a proxy for the pre-selection repertoire, out-of-frame TCRB sequences from naive cells were analyzed. Here the immuneACCESS table is served through TCRdb, limited to in-frame sequences with V and J called. Missing clones are a known gap in these copies; in checked studies unresolved V genes cover under half, and the rest lacks a known reason. The V and J calls and clone size are taken from that table; D and trimming were inferred from the DNA. Recorded for this sample are hundreds of thousands of clones; around an eighth of them occurred a single time. The ten largest clones take up less than 0.025% of the sample.

The CDR3, from cysteine to phenylalanine, totals 16 residues. Just the 48-base CDR3 DNA is kept, in frame starting at base 1. Remarks on this clone: Its antigen is still unknown. Base qualities are not at hand, and no much larger clone is one base apart.

Findings and caveats that apply to the study as a whole: At VDJ recombination sites, type 1 diabetes patients had fewer insertions and more deleted nucleotides, which implies abnormalities in thymic rearrangement. Naive, central memory and regulatory TCRB repertoires appeared more similar among patients than among healthy donors. PCR may preferentially amplify shorter templates, but because patient and control samples were amplified and corrected together, any resulting skew would affect both groups equally. HLA sub-analyses involved small numbers of individuals, so any influence of HLA type on TCRB rearrangement remained unresolved. Sequencing cDNA rather than genomic DNA could over-represent highly expressing activated cells, although activation and CD3 levels did not differ between groups. Type 1 diabetes patients showed a moderate but significant shortening of TCRB CDR3 length in all four CD4+ subsets.

Each donor gave one peripheral blood draw, averaging roughly 0.11 L, which was collected into heparinised tubes. Using a panel that included CD45RO, CCR7, CD25, CD127, CD95 and CD27, naive, central memory, regulatory and stem cell-like memory CD4+ T cells were sorted on a BD FACSAria II. All sorted populations exceeded 95% purity. PBMCs were isolated immediately by Lymphoprep density gradient centrifugation and stained directly without culture. Samples were stained and sorted in pairs, with one healthy donor and one patient per experiment, so that batch effects were minimized. In this chain, TRBV21-1 is recombined with TRBJ1-6; no check of the table's D call, TRBD1, against the DNA was made. TRBV21-1 is flagged as a pseudogene. The source is a man aged 18-30 years with type 1 diabetes. Source material: naive CD4+ T cells from blood. The cell subset or site label, read with the paper, signifies: true naive CD4+ T cells. The CDR3 region has the sequence CASSKWDRGMDSPLHF. The DNA is TGTGCCAGCAGCAAATGGGACAGGGGGATGGATTCACCCCTCCACTTT.